The 20 T cell receptor beta chains below all came from one sample that was sequenced in a study of blood T cell repertoires in COVID-19. Generated by immunoSEQ multiplex PCR, the TCRdb table keeps only in-frame clones and is missing some. The sample has roughly 160,000 clones; approximately 80% are singletons. Sequenced input: PBMCs or T cells enriched from blood (not recorded which). The receptors come from a man aged 50 or older who had recovered from COVID-19.

This chain's CDR3 is CASSLDPYLAGGRFPDEQYF. The CDR3 DNA reads TGTGCCAGCAGCTTAGATCCCTATCTAGCGGGGGGCCGGTTTCCCGACGAGCAGTACTTC. The V gene is TRBV11-2, the J gene TRBJ2-7, with 11 bases fitting TRBD2. Germline V gives CDR1 SGHAT, CDR2 FQNNGV. The V segment lost 0 bases and the J segment 5 bases; nucleotides outside the gene matches: 18. The CDR3 covers 20 residues.

The chain joins TRBV7-6 to TRBJ2-6, with 10 bases aligning to TRBD1. Losses at the gene ends were 5 bases for V and 1 base for J; bases not matched to a gene: 8. The CDR3 sequence is 18 residues long. Per the germline V gene, CDR1 is SGHVS and CDR2 is FNYEAQ. The CDR3 loop reads CASSLRTGGPSGANVLTF. DNA of the CDR3: TGTGCCAGCAGCCTAAGGACAGGGGGTCCGTCTGGGGCCAACGTCCTGACTTTC. The complete variable domain, with remaining parts taken from reference TRBV7-6 and TRBJ2-6, reads GAGVSQSPRYKVTKRGQDVALRCDPISGHVSLYWYRQALGQGPEFLTYFNYEAQQDKSGLPNDRFSAERPEGSISTLTIQRTEQRDSAMYRCASSLRTGGPSGANVLTFGAGSRLTVL.

This CDR3 is CASSLTGTNGNTIYF. CDR3 DNA sequence: TGTGCCAGCTCACTTACCGGGACAAATGGAAACACCATATATTTT. This sequence joins TRBV18 and TRBJ1-3, with D possibly TRBD1 on 6 matching bases. The CDR3 runs to 15 residues. V lost 4 bases and J 3 bases, leaving 13 bases between the germline ends. Germline assignment: CDR1 KGHSH and CDR2 LQKENI.

The rearrangement joins TRBV29-1 to TRBJ2-1; D is possibly TRBD2 (6 bases). This CDR3 is built from 12 residues. CDR1 and CDR2 from the germline V gene are SQVTM and ANQGSEA. Trimming pared 6 bases from V and 2 bases from J, leaving 8 bases between. The CDR3 sequence is CSVRGAYNEQFF. The CDR3 nucleotides are TGCAGCGTCCGCGGGGCCTACAATGAGCAGTTCTTC.

V usage is TRBV30 and J usage is TRBJ2-5; maybe TRBD2 (5 bases). Trimming took off 0 bases at V and 4 bases at J, with 9 bases between the two ends. The CDR3 sequence is 13 residues long. Germline assignment: CDR1 GTSNPN and CDR2 SVGIG (reference sequence). CDR3 residues: CAWSVPGIETQYF. Here the CDR3 DNA reads TGTGCCTGGAGTGTACCGGGGATAGAGACCCAGTACTTC.

The chain recombines TRBV19 with TRBJ1-4; no clear D gene. This CDR3 is built from 14 residues. The V end was cut by 1 base, the J end by 7 bases, with 10 bases between. CDR1 is LNHDA and CDR2 is SQIVND in the germline V gene (reference sequence). The CDR3 here is CASSIAGKTEKLFF. CDR3 coding DNA: TGTGCCAGTAGTATAGCGGGGAAGACTGAAAAACTGTTTTTT.

This chain links TRBV4-1 with TRBJ1-1; no definite D call. CDR1 and CDR2 (germline): MGHRA, YSYEKL. The V end lost 2 bases, the J end lost 4 bases, and 20 bases lay between the germline ends. There are 17 residues in the CDR3. The CDR3: CASSQLRSLGVSTEAFF. In DNA form, the CDR3 reads TGCGCCAGCAGCCAACTCCGGTCTCTCGGGGTATCCACTGAAGCTTTCTTT.

The chain employs TRBV4-3 and TRBJ2-5; maybe TRBD2 (6 bases). CDR1 is LGHNA, CDR2 YSLEER, per germline. The CDR3 is 15 amino acids. V lost 3 bases and J 5 bases, leaving 16 bases between the germline ends. This chain's CDR3 is CASSQGTGESETQYF. In DNA, the CDR3 is TGCGCCAGCAGCCAGGGTACGGGGGAGAGCGAGACCCAGTACTTC.

This clone has a single count. J is TRBJ2-1 and V is TRBV21-1; TRBD2 reflects the table's D call only, with no check against the DNA. TRBV21-1 is listed as a pseudogene. The CDR3 spans 16 residues. The CDR3 DNA is TGTGCCAGCAGCAATAGATGGGGGACTAGCGGGGGCCAGCAGTTCTTC. Translation: CASSNRWGTSGGQQFF.

The CDR3 is CATSRRPGQGLAGTYEQYF. As DNA, the CDR3 is TGTGCCACCAGCAGGCGTCCGGGACAAGGACTAGCGGGGACCTACGAGCAGTACTTC. The chain employs TRBV15 and TRBJ2-7, with 12 bases that match TRBD2. V was clipped by 3 bases and J by 2 bases; unmatched bases: 14. The CDR3 loop spans 19 amino acids. From germline, CDR1 is LNHNV and CDR2 YYDKDF (reference sequence). The variable domain in full, completed from reference TRBV15 and TRBJ2-7, reads DAMVIQNPRYQVTQFGKPVTLSCSQTLNHNVMYWYQQKSSQAPKLLFHYYDKDFNNEADTPDNFQSRRPNTSFCFLDIRSPGLGDTAMYLCATSRRPGQGLAGTYEQYFGPGTRLTVT.

This chain links TRBV7-2 with TRBJ2-3; TRBD2 matches 10 bases. The CDR3 extends over 15 amino acids. The germline CDR1 and CDR2 sequences are SGHTA and FQGNSA. The J segment lost 7 bases and the V segment lost 5 bases, leaving 9 bases of the junction unmatched. CDR3 sequence: CASSLRVAGGHTQYF. CDR3 in DNA: TGTGCCAGCAGCCTGAGGGTAGCGGGGGGCCATACGCAGTATTTT.

The chain couples TRBV9 to TRBJ1-1; D remains ambiguous. The CDR3 runs 16 residues. Trimming removed 0 bases from V and 0 bases from J, with 12 bases in between. Germline CDR1 reads SGDLS; CDR2 reads YYNGEE. The CDR3, as DNA: TGTGCCAGCAGCGTAGGGAAGGAGACCATGAACACTGAAGCTTTCTTT. Translating gives CASSVGKETMNTEAFF.

The chain employs TRBV9 and TRBJ2-5; TRBD2 matches 11 bases. Germline V CDR1 and CDR2: SGDLS, YYNGEE. The CDR3 has 17 amino acids. The ends lost 0 bases at V and 5 bases at J; junction bases unmatched: 9. The CDR3 nucleotides read TGTGCCAGCAGCGTAGATTTCTCTAGCGGGGGGTCGGAGACCCAGTACTTC. Residues: CASSVDFSSGGSETQYF.

This clone was seen only a few times. V and J are TRBV27 and TRBJ2-3, with D perhaps matching TRBD2 (5 bases). Germline V gives CDR1 MNHEY, CDR2 SMNVEV (reference sequence). The ends were cut back, 2 bases at V and 1 base at J, with 19 bases in the middle. This CDR3 region has 18 residues. CDR3 nucleotides: TGTGCCAGCAGTTTAACCAGGACTTTGAGAGGAGGCACAGATACGCAGTATTTT. This translates into CASSLTRTLRGGTDTQYF.

The J gene is TRBJ1-1, the V gene TRBV19; 8 positions agree with TRBD1. The CDR3 is made up of 16 amino acids. The V segment lost 6 bases and the J segment 1 base; nucleotides outside the gene matches: 10. Germline CDR1 is LNHDA and CDR2 is SQIVND (reference sequence). This CDR3 is CASSRLRGQGNTEAFF. The CDR3 DNA follows: TGTGCCAGTAGCCGACTCAGGGGGCAGGGGAACACTGAAGCTTTCTTT.

This clone has only one observation. The chain joins TRBV2 to TRBJ1-3; D not certain. The CDR3 runs 16 residues. From germline, CDR1 is SNHLY and CDR2 FYNNEI. Trimming cost V 2 bases and J 0 bases, with 11 bases left between them. In nucleotides, the CDR3 is TGTGCCAGCAGTGAAATTCCGACACTCTCTGGAAACACCATATATTTT. Its translation is CASSEIPTLSGNTIYF.

The V call is TRBV18, the J call TRBJ2-7; TRBD1 agrees at 7 bases. V trimming: 6 bases; J trimming: 0 bases; junction bases outside the gene matches: 5. The V gene's germline CDR1 is KGHSH and CDR2 LQKENI. The CDR3 runs 14 residues. CDR3: CASSGQASSYEQYF. The CDR3 bases are TGTGCCAGCTCCGGACAGGCCAGCTCCTACGAGCAGTACTTC.

V is TRBV4-3 and J is TRBJ1-4, with D maybe TRBD1 (5 bases). V lost 6 bases and J lost 4, with 18 bases in between. CDR1 LGHNA and CDR2 YSLEER come from the germline V gene. The CDR3 is 16 residues long. The CDR3 region has the DNA TGCGCCAGCAGGGGGCGGGAACGGCATCTTAATGAAAAACTGTTTTTT. Translated, it gives CASRGRERHLNEKLFF.

CDR3 amino acids: CASSSSGTGDQNTEAFF. The CDR3 bases are TGTGCCAGCAGCTCCTCCGGAACAGGGGACCAGAACACTGAAGCTTTCTTT. The chain recombines TRBV5-5 with TRBJ1-1, with 7 bases identical to TRBD1. The length of the CDR3 is 17 residues. The V and J ends lost 3 bases and 1 base, in that order; junction bases with no gene match: 12. Germline assignment: CDR1 SGHKS and CDR2 YYEKEE (reference sequence).

This clone was counted once. The gene calls are TRBV5-1 and TRBJ1-5, with D uncertain. Germline lookup yields CDR1 SGHRS and CDR2 YFSETQ. Trimming took 2 bases from V and 3 from J, leaving 9 bases between them. The CDR3 length is 14 residues. This CDR3 is CASSFEGNNQPQHF. The CDR3 region has the DNA TGCGCCAGCAGCTTCGAGGGTAACAATCAGCCCCAGCATTTT. The full variable domain, its missing parts supplied by reference TRBV5-1 and TRBJ1-5, is KAGVTQTPRYLIKTRGQQVTLSCSPISGHRSVSWYQQTPGQGLQFLFEYFSETQRNKGNFPGRFSGRQFSNSRSEMNVSTLELGDSALYLCASSFEGNNQPQHFGDGTRLSIL.